Described below is a single TCR beta chain sequence and its context. At one end, the junction sequence differs from germline, possibly due to a read error. This sample is part of a study of blood T cell repertoires in COVID-19. Turning to the study itself: The United States, Italy and Spain provided the acute and convalescent COVID-19 samples. Sample material is recorded as cDNA or gDNA derived from T cells, B-cell-depleted T cells, or PBMCs.

The CDR3 consists of 15 residues. Germline V gives CDR1 SGHVS, CDR2 FQNEAQ. Original processing methods: Using reference gene primer amplification, nucleated cell counts were estimated. Assay used: immunoSEQ multiplex PCR; TCRdb lists only in-frame clones, some missing. V and J calls and clone size come straight from that table; D and trimming were deduced from the DNA. Of 150,000 to 200,000 clones listed, around 86% were seen once; the top ten hold roughly 7%. The chain joins TRBV7-8 to TRBJ1-2; D unresolved. Sequences were obtained from peripheral blood. The receptor was derived from a woman older than 75 in a cohort sampled during active or convalescent COVID-19. The CDR3, as DNA: TGTGCCAGTAGCTTAACGCGTACCCTTGACTATGGCTACACCTTC. This codes for CASSLTRTLDYGYTF.